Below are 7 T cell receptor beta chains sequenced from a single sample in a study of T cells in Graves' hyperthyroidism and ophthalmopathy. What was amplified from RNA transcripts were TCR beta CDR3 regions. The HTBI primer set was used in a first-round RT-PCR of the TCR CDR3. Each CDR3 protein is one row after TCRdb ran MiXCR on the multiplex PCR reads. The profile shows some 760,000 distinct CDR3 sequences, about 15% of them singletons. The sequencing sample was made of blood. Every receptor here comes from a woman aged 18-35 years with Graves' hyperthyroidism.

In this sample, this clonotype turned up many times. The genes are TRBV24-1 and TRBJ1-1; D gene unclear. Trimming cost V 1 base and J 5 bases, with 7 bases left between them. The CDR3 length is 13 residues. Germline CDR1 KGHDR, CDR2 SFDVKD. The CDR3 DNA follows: TGTGCCACCAGTGATTTCCGGGAAACTGAAGCTTTCTTT. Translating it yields CATSDFRETEAFF.

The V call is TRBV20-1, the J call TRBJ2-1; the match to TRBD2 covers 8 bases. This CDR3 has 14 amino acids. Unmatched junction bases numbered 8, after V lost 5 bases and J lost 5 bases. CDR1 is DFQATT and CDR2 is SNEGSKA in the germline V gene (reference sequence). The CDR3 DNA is TGCAGTGCTCCGGGGGGGGGGATCGACAATGAGCAGTTCTTC. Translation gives CSAPGGGIDNEQFF.

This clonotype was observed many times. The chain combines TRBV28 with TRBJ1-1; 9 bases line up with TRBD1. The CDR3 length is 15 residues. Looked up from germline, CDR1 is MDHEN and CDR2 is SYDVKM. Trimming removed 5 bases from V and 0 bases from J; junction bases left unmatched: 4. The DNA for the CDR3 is TGTGCCAGCAGTCGGGGGGACAGGGTGAACACTGAAGCTTTCTTT. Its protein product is CASSRGDRVNTEAFF.

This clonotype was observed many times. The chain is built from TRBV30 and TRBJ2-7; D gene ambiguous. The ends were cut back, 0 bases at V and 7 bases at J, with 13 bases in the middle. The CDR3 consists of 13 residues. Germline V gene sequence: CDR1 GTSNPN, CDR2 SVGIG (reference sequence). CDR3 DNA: TGTGCCTGGAGTGTTACGAGGACGAAGGAGCAGTACTTC. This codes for CAWSVTRTKEQYF.

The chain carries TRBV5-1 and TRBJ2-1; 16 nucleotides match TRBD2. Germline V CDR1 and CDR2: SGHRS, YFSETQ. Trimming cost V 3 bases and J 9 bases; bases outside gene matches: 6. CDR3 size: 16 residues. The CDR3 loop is CASSSGTSGRGVEQFF. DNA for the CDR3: TGCGCCAGCAGCTCCGGGACTAGCGGGAGGGGAGTTGAGCAGTTCTTC.

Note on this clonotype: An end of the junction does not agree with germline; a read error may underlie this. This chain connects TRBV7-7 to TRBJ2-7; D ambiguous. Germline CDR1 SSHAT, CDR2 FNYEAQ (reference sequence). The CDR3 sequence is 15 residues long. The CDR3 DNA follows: TGTGCTAGCAGCTTATTGGGTTCCCCAATCGACGAGCAGTACTTC. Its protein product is CASSLLGSPIDEQYF.

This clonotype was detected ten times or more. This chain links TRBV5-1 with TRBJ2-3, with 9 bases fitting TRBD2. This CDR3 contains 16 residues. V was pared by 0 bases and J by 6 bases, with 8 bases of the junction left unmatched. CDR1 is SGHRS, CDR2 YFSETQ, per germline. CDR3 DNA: TGCGCCAGCAGCTTGGCCCCGGCGGGGGGGGCGGATACGCAGTATTTT. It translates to CASSLAPAGGADTQYF. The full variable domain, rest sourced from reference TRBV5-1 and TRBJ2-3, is KAGVTQTPRYLIKTRGQQVTLSCSPISGHRSVSWYQQTPGQGLQFLFEYFSETQRNKGNFPGRFSGRQFSNSRSEMNVSTLELGDSALYLCASSLAPAGGADTQYFGPGTRLTVL.